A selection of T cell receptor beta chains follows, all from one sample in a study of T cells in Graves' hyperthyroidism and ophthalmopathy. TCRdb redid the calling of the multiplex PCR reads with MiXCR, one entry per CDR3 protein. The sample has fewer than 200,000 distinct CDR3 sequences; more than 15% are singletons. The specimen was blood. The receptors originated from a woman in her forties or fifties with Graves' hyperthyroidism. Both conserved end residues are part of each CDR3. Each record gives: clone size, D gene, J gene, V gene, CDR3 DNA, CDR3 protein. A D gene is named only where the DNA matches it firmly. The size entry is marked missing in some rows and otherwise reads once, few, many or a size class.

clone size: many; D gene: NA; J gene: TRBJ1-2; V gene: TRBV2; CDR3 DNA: TGTGCCAGCCCGTTGGGGGGACGGGATGGCTACACCTTC; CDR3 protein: CASPLGGRDGYTF
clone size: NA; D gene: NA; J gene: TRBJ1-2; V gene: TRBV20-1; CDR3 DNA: TGCAGTGCTAGAGCAGCAAACCTCCTCTATGGCTACACCTTC; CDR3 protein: CSARAANLLYGYTF
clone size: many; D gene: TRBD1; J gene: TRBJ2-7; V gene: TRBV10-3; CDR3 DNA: TGTGCCATCAGGGGAACAGGGGGCCTAAACGAGCAGTACTTC; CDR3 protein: CAIRGTGGLNEQYF
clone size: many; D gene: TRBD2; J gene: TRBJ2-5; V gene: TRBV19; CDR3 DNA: TGTGCCAGTAGCGGACTAGCGGGGTACCAAGAGACCCAGTACTTC; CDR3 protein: CASSGLAGYQETQYF
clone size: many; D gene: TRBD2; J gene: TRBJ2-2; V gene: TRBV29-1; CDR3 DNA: TGCAGCGGGAATCTAGCGGGGGTCGGGGAGCTGTTTTTT; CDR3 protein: CSGNLAGVGELFF
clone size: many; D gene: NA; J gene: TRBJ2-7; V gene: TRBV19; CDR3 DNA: TGTGCCAGTAGTGAGCAAGACGGAGACCTCTACGAGCAGTACTTC; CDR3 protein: CASSEQDGDLYEQYF
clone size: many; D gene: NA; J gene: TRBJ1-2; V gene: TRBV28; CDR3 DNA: TGTGCCAGCAACCTCCTCGCAAGGAACTATGGCTACACCTTC; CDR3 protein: CASNLLARNYGYTF
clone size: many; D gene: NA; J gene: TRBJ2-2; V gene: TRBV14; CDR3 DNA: TGTGCCAGCAGCCAAGTTAGGACCGGGGAGCTGTTTTTT; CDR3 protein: CASSQVRTGELFF
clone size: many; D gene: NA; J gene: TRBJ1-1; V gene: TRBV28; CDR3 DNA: TGTGCCAGCTCCTGGTGGGAGAACACTGAAGCTTTCTTT; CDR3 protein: CASSWWENTEAFF
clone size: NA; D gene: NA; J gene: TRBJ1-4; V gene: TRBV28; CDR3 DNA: TGTGCCAGCAGATTGGTAGAAAAACTGTTTTTT; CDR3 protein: CASRLVEKLFF
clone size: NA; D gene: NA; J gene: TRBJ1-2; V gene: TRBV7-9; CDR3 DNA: TGTGCCAGCAGCGGCCGGGACATGAAGGCCTGGGGGGGCTATGGCTACACCTTC; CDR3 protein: CASSGRDMKAWGGYGYTF
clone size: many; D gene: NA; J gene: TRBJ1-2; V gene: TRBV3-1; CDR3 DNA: TGTGCCAGCAGCCAAGGCCGGGCCGCCTATGGCTACACCTTC; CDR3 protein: CASSQGRAAYGYTF
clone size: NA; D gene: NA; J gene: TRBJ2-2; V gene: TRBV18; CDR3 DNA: TGTGCCAGCTCACCACTGTCAATGCTTGGCCTGAACACCGGGGAGCTGTTTTTT; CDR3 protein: CASSPLSMLGLNTGELFF
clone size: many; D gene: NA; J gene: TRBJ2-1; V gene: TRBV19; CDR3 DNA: TGTGCCAGTAGTTTAGGACAGCGTATAAACTACAATGAGCAGTTCTTC; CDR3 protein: CASSLGQRINYNEQFF
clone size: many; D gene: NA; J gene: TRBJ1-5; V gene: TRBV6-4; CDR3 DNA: TGTGCCAGCAGTGACTCGATGGGGAATAGCAATCAGCCCCAGCATTTT; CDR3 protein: CASSDSMGNSNQPQHF
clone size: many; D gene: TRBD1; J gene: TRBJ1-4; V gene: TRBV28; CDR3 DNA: TGTGCCAGCAGCCAACAGGGGCGACCGGGGGAAAAACTGTTTTTT; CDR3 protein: CASSQQGRPGEKLFF
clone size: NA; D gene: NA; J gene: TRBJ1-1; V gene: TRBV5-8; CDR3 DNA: TGTGCCAGCAGACTGGGCATACTGGCTTTCTTT; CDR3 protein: CASRLGILAFF
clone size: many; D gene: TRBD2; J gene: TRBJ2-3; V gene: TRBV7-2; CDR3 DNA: TGTGCCAGCAGCTTAGGTCTAGCGGGGCCTTGGTATTTT; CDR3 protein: CASSLGLAGPWYF
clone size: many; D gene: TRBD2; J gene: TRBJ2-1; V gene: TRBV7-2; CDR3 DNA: TGTGCCAGCAGCAAACGACTAGCCGGTGAGCAGTTCTTC; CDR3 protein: CASSKRLAGEQFF
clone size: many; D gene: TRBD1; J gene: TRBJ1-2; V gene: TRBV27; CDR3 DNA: TGTGCCAGCAGCCGGGGACAGGCCATCTATGGCTACACCTTC; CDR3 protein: CASSRGQAIYGYTF
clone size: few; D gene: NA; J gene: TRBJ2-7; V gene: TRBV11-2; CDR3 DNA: TGTGCCAGCAGGTCAGCTCTGGGGGAGCAGTACTTC; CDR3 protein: CASRSALGEQYF
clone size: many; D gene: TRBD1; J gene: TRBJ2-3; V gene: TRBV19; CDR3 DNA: TGTGCCAGTAGTATAGTCCAGGGGGAAGAAGATACGCAGTATTTT; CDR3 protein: CASSIVQGEEDTQYF
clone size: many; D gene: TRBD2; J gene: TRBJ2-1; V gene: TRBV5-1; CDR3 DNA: TGCGCCAGCAGCTTGGGCGGGGGTCTCTACAATGAGCAGTTCTTC; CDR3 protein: CASSLGGGLYNEQFF
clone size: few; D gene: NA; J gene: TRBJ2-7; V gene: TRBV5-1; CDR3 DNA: TGCGCCAGCAGCTCCCTTACGGGGTTGGGCGAGCAGTACTTC; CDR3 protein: CASSSLTGLGEQYF
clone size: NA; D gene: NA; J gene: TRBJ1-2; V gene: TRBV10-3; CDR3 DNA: TGTGCCATCAGTGAAATTTGGGGATCTGAAGGCTACACCTTC; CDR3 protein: CAISEIWGSEGYTF
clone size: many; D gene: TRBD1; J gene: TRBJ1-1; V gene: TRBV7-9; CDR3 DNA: TGTGCCAGCAGCACACCGACAGGGCTAATAGGATTGAACACTGAAGCTTTCTTT; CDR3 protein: CASSTPTGLIGLNTEAFF
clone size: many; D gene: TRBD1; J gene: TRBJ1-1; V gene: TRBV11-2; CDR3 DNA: TGTGCCAGCAGCTTAACCGGGACAGGATATAGTGCTTTCTTT; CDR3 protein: CASSLTGTGYSAFF
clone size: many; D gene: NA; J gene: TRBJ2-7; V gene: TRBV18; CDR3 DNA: TGTGCCAGCCGGGACGGTAGCTCCTACGAGCAGTACTTC; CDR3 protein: CASRDGSSYEQYF
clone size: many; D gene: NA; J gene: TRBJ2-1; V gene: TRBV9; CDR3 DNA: TGTGCCAGCAGCCCAGAACTAGTTTTGAGCCACAATGAGCAGTTCTTC; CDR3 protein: CASSPELVLSHNEQFF
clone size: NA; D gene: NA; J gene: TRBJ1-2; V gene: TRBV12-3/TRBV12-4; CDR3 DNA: TGTGCCAGCAGTTTTGGCAGGGTTTATGGCTACACCTTC; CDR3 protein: CASSFGRVYGYTF
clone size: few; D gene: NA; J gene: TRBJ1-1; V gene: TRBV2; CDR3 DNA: TGTGCCAGCAGTGAATTTGGTGAAGCTTTCTTT; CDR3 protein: CASSEFGEAFF
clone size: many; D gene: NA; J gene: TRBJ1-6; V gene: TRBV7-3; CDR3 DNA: TGTGCCAGCAGCGTAACGACTGCATCACCCCTCCACTTT; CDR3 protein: CASSVTTASPLHF
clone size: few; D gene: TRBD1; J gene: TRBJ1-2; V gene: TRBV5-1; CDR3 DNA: TGCGCCAGCAGCTTAAAACAGGGGGCTAACTATGGCTACACCTTC; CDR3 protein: CASSLKQGANYGYTF
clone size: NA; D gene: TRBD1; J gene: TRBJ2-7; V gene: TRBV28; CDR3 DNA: TGTGCCAGCAGTTCACTCCGACAGGGGTGGGACGAGCAGTACTTC; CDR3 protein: CASSSLRQGWDEQYF
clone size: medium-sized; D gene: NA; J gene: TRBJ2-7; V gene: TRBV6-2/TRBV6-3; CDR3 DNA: TGTGCCAGCAGTTCGGGACATCCCTACGAGCAGTACTTC; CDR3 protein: CASSSGHPYEQYF
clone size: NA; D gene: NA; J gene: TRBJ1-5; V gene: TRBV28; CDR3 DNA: TGTGCCAGCGGCGCCACAGGGCTTGGTCAGCCCCAGCATTTT; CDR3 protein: CASGATGLGQPQHF
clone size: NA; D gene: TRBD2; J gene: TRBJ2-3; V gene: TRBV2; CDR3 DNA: TGTGCCAGCGCGGGACTAGCGGCAGATACGCAGTATTTT; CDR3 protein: CASAGLAADTQYF
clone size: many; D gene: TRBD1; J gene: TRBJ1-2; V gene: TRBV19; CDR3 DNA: TGTGCCAGCCTGACAGGGGAGTCGAGACCTAACTATGGCTACACCTTC; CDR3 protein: CASLTGESRPNYGYTF
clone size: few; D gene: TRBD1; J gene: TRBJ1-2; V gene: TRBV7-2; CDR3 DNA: TGTGCCAGCACTACGAGGGCCCGACAGGGGGCGTTTGGCTACACCTTC; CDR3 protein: CASTTRARQGAFGYTF
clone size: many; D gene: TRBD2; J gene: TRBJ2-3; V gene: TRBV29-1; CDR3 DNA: TGCAGCGTTTCGACTAGCGGGAGCACAGATACGCAGTATTTT; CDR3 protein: CSVSTSGSTDTQYF
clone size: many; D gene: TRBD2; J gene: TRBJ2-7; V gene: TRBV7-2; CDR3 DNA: TGTGCCAGCAGTAGGGTAGCGGGGGGCGGGGGCGAGCAGTACTTC; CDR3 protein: CASSRVAGGGGEQYF
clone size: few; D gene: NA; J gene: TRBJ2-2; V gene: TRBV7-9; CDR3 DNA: TGTGCCAGCAGCTTTGCTGGGGGCACCGGGGAGCTGTTTTTT; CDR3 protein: CASSFAGGTGELFF